These 3 T cell receptor beta chains came from one sample sequenced in a study of cytotoxic CD8 clonotypes in ibrutinib-treated CLL. Only in-frame clones appear in the TCRdb table, and some are missing; sequencing was by immunoSEQ multiplex PCR. The sample yields approximately 48,000 clones, around half seen once. The sample was PBMCs, taken after 12 months of ibrutinib treatment. The receptor source for this set is a human donor with chronic lymphocytic leukemia.

V is TRBV28 and J is TRBJ1-4; 7 bases map to TRBD1. The V gene's germline CDR1 is MDHEN and CDR2 SYDVKM. V shed 5 bases, J shed 8 bases, and the junction held 5 bases outside the gene matches. There are 13 residues in the CDR3. The CDR3 DNA is TGTGCCAGCAGTCCAGGGGGGGGAGAAAAACTGTTTTTT. It codes for CASSPGGGEKLFF.

The V gene is TRBV9, the J gene TRBJ1-5, with D unclear. The CDR3 length is 15 residues. Germline loops: CDR1 SGDLS, CDR2 YYNGEE. V shed 0 bases and J shed 1 base, with 8 bases lying between them. The chain's CDR3 is CASSVGGSSNQPQHF. The CDR3 DNA follows: TGTGCCAGCAGCGTAGGAGGCAGCAGCAATCAGCCCCAGCATTTT.

The chain has TRBV27 and TRBJ2-5; no reliable D call. Germline V gives CDR1 MNHEY, CDR2 SMNVEV (reference sequence). The CDR3 length is 14 residues. With 4 bases removed from V and 5 bases from J, the gap between germline ends came to 14 bases. The CDR3 DNA reads as TGTGCCAGCAGTTCATACAAGGCGCGGGAGACCCAGTACTTC. This translates into CASSSYKARETQYF.